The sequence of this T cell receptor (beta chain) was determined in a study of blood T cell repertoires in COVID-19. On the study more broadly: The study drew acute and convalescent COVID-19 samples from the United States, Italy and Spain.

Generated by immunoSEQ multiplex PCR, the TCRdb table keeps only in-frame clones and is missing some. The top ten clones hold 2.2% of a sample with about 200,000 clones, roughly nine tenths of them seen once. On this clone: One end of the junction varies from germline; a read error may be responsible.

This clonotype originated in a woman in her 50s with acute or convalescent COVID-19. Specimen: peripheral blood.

CDR3 sequence (DNA): TGTGCCAGCAGCCCGCTCTATAGCTACACCTTC. Amino acid sequence: CASSPLYSYTF. The rearrangement links TRBV7-8 to TRBJ1-2; D gene uncertain. Germline CDR1 SGHVS, CDR2 FQNEAQ. The CDR3 spans 11 residues.